These 20 T cell receptor beta chains came from one sample sequenced in a study of post-analysis software for immune sequencing data. These TCRs are of unknown antigen specificity. Study conclusions and caveats: Relative to controls, patients had 4 or 5 TRBV segments at higher frequency, with TRBV5-6, TRBV5-1 and TRBV20-1 among these.

Tagging with unique molecular identifiers was a feature of the TCR beta cDNA libraries. TCRdb independently ran MiXCR on the PCR reads; one entry per CDR3 protein. This sample has some 690,000 distinct CDR3 sequences, with 59% found just once. The sequencing sample was made of blood. These receptors were obtained from a girl aged 2 to 9 with multiple sclerosis.

The V call is TRBV3-1, the J call TRBJ2-7; D perhaps matches TRBD1 (5 bases). From germline, CDR1 is LGHDT and CDR2 YNNKEL (reference sequence). CDR3 length: 14 residues. V was trimmed by 3 bases and J by 3 bases, leaving 12 bases between them. CDR3 sequence reads: CASSQSQGVYEQYF. CDR3 sequence (DNA): TGTGCCAGCAGCCAGAGCCAAGGGGTCTACGAGCAGTACTTC.

This chain links TRBV20-1 with TRBJ2-1; 14 bases are shared with TRBD2. The CDR3 has 15 residues. Germline values: CDR1 DFQATT, CDR2 SNEGSKA (reference sequence). Trimming cost V 5 bases and J 9 bases; bases outside gene matches: 9. The CDR3 DNA reads TGCAGTGCTCCCGGACTAGCGGGGGGAGGCGGTGAGCAGTTCTTC. The encoded protein is CSAPGLAGGGGEQFF.

CDR3 DNA sequence: TGCGCCAGCAGCTGGGACAGCGGCTATGGCTACACCTTC. Translation gives CASSWDSGYGYTF. V gene TRBV5-1 combines with J gene TRBJ1-2, with 7 bases matching TRBD1. Trimming took 3 bases from V and 4 from J; bases not matched to a gene: 3. Germline V lookup: CDR1 SGHRS, CDR2 YFSETQ. The CDR3 length is 13 residues. The whole variable domain, filled in from reference TRBV5-1 and TRBJ1-2, reads KAGVTQTPRYLIKTRGQQVTLSCSPISGHRSVSWYQQTPGQGLQFLFEYFSETQRNKGNFPGRFSGRQFSNSRSEMNVSTLELGDSALYLCASSWDSGYGYTFGSGTRLTVV.

As regards this clonotype: One end of the junction varies from germline; a read error may be responsible. The chain carries TRBV6-1 and TRBJ2-5; TRBD1 agrees at 10 bases. The J call is doubtful: the DNA matches TRBJ2-7 better. This CDR3 has 15 residues. Looked up from germline, CDR1 is MNHNS and CDR2 is SASEGT. CDR3 nucleotide sequence: TGCGCCAGCAGTGAAGCGGGCGGGACAGGGGTCGAGCAGTACTTC. Translating it yields CASSEAGGTGVEQYF.

The chain carries TRBV4-1 and TRBJ2-3; TRBD2 aligns across 8 bases. J gave up 3 bases and V 1 base, and 6 bases lay outside the gene matches. The germline V gene encodes CDR1 MGHRA and CDR2 YSYEKL. The CDR3 is 16 residues long. The CDR3 bases are TGCGCCAGCAGCCAAGGGGCGGGAGGAGGTACAGATACGCAGTATTTT. It is translated as CASSQGAGGGTDTQYF.

V gene TRBV7-2 combines with J gene TRBJ2-5; 10 nucleotides align to TRBD2. CDR1 is SGHTA, CDR2 FQGNSA, per germline. The V gene end was trimmed by 1 base and the J gene end by 2 bases; junction bases not matched to a gene: 4. This CDR3 is 16 amino acids long. The CDR3 loop reads CASSLVQLAGQETQYF. In nucleotides, the CDR3 is TGTGCCAGCAGCTTAGTTCAACTAGCGGGGCAAGAGACCCAGTACTTC.

The chain recombines TRBV3-1 with TRBJ2-5; D remains unclear. The CDR3 has 14 amino acids. Germline-derived CDR1 and CDR2 are LGHDT and YNNKEL (reference sequence). Deletions cut 1 base from V and 1 base from J, with 7 bases between. CDR3 amino acids: CASSQAPIQETQYF. CDR3 DNA: TGTGCCAGCAGCCAAGCACCGATCCAAGAGACCCAGTACTTC.

This CDR3 is CASSSALSTSGRYNEQFF. CDR3 DNA: TGTGCCAGCAGTTCCGCCCTCTCGACTAGCGGGAGATACAATGAGCAGTTCTTC. This chain links TRBV27 with TRBJ2-1, with 12 bases that match TRBD2. Losses at the gene ends were 4 bases for V and 4 bases for J; bases not matched to a gene: 11. Germline V gene lookup returns CDR1 MNHEY and CDR2 SMNVEV (reference sequence). This CDR3 has 18 residues.

This rearrangement joins TRBV10-3 to TRBJ2-1; D perhaps matches TRBD2 (5 bases). V was cut by 8 bases and J by 6 bases, with 11 bases left in between. The CDR3 runs to 12 residues. CDR1 is ENHRY, CDR2 SYGVKD, per germline. Here the CDR3 DNA reads TGTGCCATCTCCAGGACTGGCAATGAGCAGTTCTTC. Its protein product is CAISRTGNEQFF.

The sample holds a few counts of this clonotype. The chain employs TRBV28 and TRBJ2-7; D is undetermined. The germline V gene has CDR1 MDHEN and CDR2 SYDVKM. V was shortened by 6 bases and J by 4 bases, with 4 bases between the two germline ends. The CDR3 length is 10 residues. The CDR3 coding sequence is TGTGCCAGCAGGACTTACGAGCAGTACTTC. This sequence encodes CASRTYEQYF.

In the case of this clonotype: Germline and junction disagree at one end, which may indicate a read error. The genes are TRBV20-1 and TRBJ2-7, with TRBD1 identical over 7 bases. The DNA end lines up better with TRBJ2-5; the J call may be wrong. CDR1 DFQATT and CDR2 SNEGSKA come from the germline V gene (reference sequence). The CDR3 extends over 13 amino acids. The CDR3 region is CSARGDRQETQYF. For the CDR3, the DNA is TGTAGTGCTAGAGGGGACAGACAAGAGACCCAGTACTTC.

The chain joins TRBV6-1 to TRBJ2-2; 12 positions agree with TRBD2. J was trimmed by 0 bases and V by 9 bases; bases with no gene match: 23. The CDR3 sequence is 22 residues long. Germline CDR1 is MNHNS and CDR2 is SASEGT. The CDR3, as DNA: TGTGCCAGGAGACTAGCGGGAGATTTCAGTCCGTCCTACGTCACGAACACCGGGGAGCTGTTTTTT. Its protein product is CARRLAGDFSPSYVTNTGELFF.

This chain links TRBV7-2 with TRBJ2-5; D is possibly TRBD2 (5 bases). Trimming took off 1 base at V and 5 bases at J, with 14 bases between the two ends. The germline CDR1 and CDR2 sequences are SGHTA and FQGNSA. This CDR3 spans 15 amino acids. The CDR3 loop reads CASSLEGRGMETQYF. CDR3 in DNA: TGTGCCAGCAGCTTAGAGGGCCGAGGGATGGAGACCCAGTACTTC.

This rearrangement joins TRBV12-3 or TRBV12-4 to TRBJ2-3; D may correspond to TRBD1 or TRBD2 (5 bases each). This CDR3 comprises 15 residues. The ends were cut back, 7 bases at V and 3 bases at J, with 17 bases in the middle. The CDR3 nucleotides are TGTGCCAGCACCGACCCCCGGGGCAGTACAGATACGCAGTATTTT. Translation: CASTDPRGSTDTQYF.

This sequence joins TRBV12-5 and TRBJ2-1; maybe TRBD1 (6 bases). V shed 5 bases and J shed 3 bases, with 14 bases lying between them. Germline CDR1 LGHNT, CDR2 FRNRAP. The CDR3 runs 15 residues. The CDR3 DNA reads as TGTGCTAGTGGTCCTCGGGACACTCGCTACAATGAGCAGTTCTTC. It encodes CASGPRDTRYNEQFF.

The chain couples TRBV10-3 to TRBJ2-1, with 14 nucleotides matching TRBD2. CDR1 ENHRY and CDR2 SYGVKD come from the germline V gene. Trimming at V came to 7 bases and at J to 7 bases, leaving 12 bases not matched to a gene. This CDR3 is 17 amino acids long. CDR3 amino acids: CAIKGTSGSGYKNEQFF. Here the CDR3 DNA reads TGTGCCATCAAGGGGACTAGCGGGAGTGGTTATAAGAATGAGCAGTTCTTC.

Only a few counts were recorded for this clonotype. The rearrangement uses TRBV20-1 and TRBJ2-7; D assignment may be TRBD1 or TRBD2 (7 bases each). The DNA end lines up better with TRBJ2-4; the J call may be wrong. CDR1 is DFQATT and CDR2 is SNEGSKA in the germline V gene (reference sequence). The CDR3 covers 14 residues. CDR3 sequence reads: CSATDGTAGYIQYF. Here the CDR3 DNA reads TGCAGTGCTACCGATGGGACAGCGGGGTACATTCAGTACTTC.

The V call is TRBV20-1, the J call TRBJ1-1, with 9 bases that match TRBD1. Germline V CDR1 and CDR2: DFQATT, SNEGSKA (reference sequence). V shed 5 bases, J shed 5 bases, and the junction held 3 bases outside the gene matches. The CDR3 length is 12 residues. CDR3 coding DNA: TGCAGTGCTCGTGACAGGGGGACTGAAGCTTTCTTT. The encoded protein is CSARDRGTEAFF.

The CDR3 bases are TGTGCCAGCAGTAAAGCTGTTACTAGCACAGATACGCAGTATTTT. It specifies CASSKAVTSTDTQYF. The chain employs TRBV7-2 and TRBJ2-3; D is ambiguous. The V gene's germline CDR1 is SGHTA and CDR2 FQGNSA. The CDR3 is 15 residues long. V was shortened by 6 bases and J by 0 bases, with 13 bases between the two germline ends.

This clonotype was found once. The chain joins TRBV7-6 to TRBJ1-1, with TRBD1 matching 7 bases. The CDR3 consists of 13 residues. The junction had 9 bases not matched to a gene; V was cut back by 4 bases and J by 10 bases. CDR1 SGHVS and CDR2 FNYEAQ come from the germline V gene. CDR3 amino acids: CASSSTGHAGAFF. The CDR3 DNA reads as TGTGCCAGCAGCTCGACAGGGCATGCGGGAGCTTTCTTT.